This TCR beta chain was identified during a study of T-cell reconstitution after alpha-beta-depleted transplantation in children. Details on this clonotype: A much larger clone sits a single nucleotide away, making a read error possible.

The CDR3 loop spans 15 amino acids. CDR1 is SGHDT, CDR2 YYEEEE, per germline. This sample's TCRbeta library carried unique molecular identifier barcodes. One entry per CDR3 protein, called by TCRdb with MiXCR from the PCR reads. Among 83,000 or so distinct CDR3 sequences listed, approximately 9.2% were seen once. This specimen consisted of PBMCs from the stem cell graft donor, obtained from the stem cell graft. The sequence was obtained from a human donor who donated a stem cell graft to a child with congenital amegakaryocytic thrombocytopenia. The chain combines TRBV5-6 with TRBJ2-1; maybe TRBD2 (6 bases). The CDR3 sequence is CAGRHGTVGTNEQFF. As DNA, the CDR3 is TGTGCCGGCAGACACGGGACTGTGGGCACAAATGAGCAGTTCTTC.